The T cell receptor (beta chain) described here comes from a study of T cell responses to AZD1222 COVID-19 vaccine. Study context: The study pooled second doses at about 4 or about 12 weeks. Study-wide points: The breadth and depth of Spike-specific TCRs increased once two AZD1222 doses had been given. Reportedly, nearly half of unique spike TCRs recognized epitopes outside B.1.351/B.1.1.7 mutations.

Germline lookup yields CDR1 KGHSH and CDR2 LQKENI. The CDR3 is 13 amino acids. V lost 10 bases and J lost 4, with 16 bases in between. To note about this clone: Antigen unknown.

Clones were read by immunoSEQ multiplex PCR, and TCRdb kept only the in-frame ones, dropping some. The table records 120,000 to 150,000 clones, around 90% of them present only once. This chain joins TRBV18 and TRBJ1-2; D is perhaps TRBD1 (5 bases). This TCR was recovered from an adult in good health. The sample here was peripheral blood, taken on day 0 of AZD1222 vaccination. The CDR3 region is CATPSTGAYGYTF. The CDR3 DNA reads TGTGCCACACCCTCAACCGGGGCCTATGGCTACACCTTC.